This paragraph covers one TCR beta chain sequence. What it recognizes is unknown. Sort purity for all populations was recorded as exceeding 98%. Between the trimmed V and J ends, which lost 3 bases and 11 bases, there was a span of 13 bases. The CDR3 is made up of 12 amino acids. The germline V gene has CDR1 SGHTA and CDR2 FQGNSA. The sample comes from a study of beta chain features in type 1 diabetes. The wider study: Sorted cells, 90 million to 130 million in number, were examined across all samples. Study-level findings and limits: PCR may have favored shorter templates equally in patients and controls. Reads derived from cDNA could over-represent cells showing high TCR expression.

The study reverse transcribed the entire isolated RNA, so it sequenced expressed TCRB transcripts. The table came from immunoSEQ multiplex PCR; TCRdb's copy has only in-frame clones and leaves some out. The sample records 600,000 to 650,000 clones, 15% to 17% being singletons. The rearrangement links TRBV7-2 to TRBJ1-1, with D hard to call. Material: naive CD4+ T cells from blood. The clonotype comes from a man between 18 and 29 years old in good health. CDR3 sequence: CASSLSARGAFF. The CDR3 DNA follows: TGTGCCAGCAGCTTGTCAGCACGTGGTGCTTTCTTT.